The clone carrying this T cell receptor beta chain came up many times. Its antigen is not known. These data come from a study of breast tumors, draining lymph nodes, adjacent tissues. Study observations and caveats: Findings are consistent with lymph node origin and intratumoral expansion of most tumor T cells. Data only fit, rather than demonstrated, lymph node origin of most tumor T cells. Tumor repertoires ranked between lymph nodes and nontumor tissue in diversity, with V and J gene preferences.

In TCRdb, the multiplex PCR reads were re-called with MiXCR into one record per CDR3 protein. The data contain over 20,000 distinct CDR3 sequences, 25% to 35% of them singletons. The CDR3 contains 11 residues. The germline V gene has CDR1 SQVTM and CDR2 ANQGSEA. V dropped 7 bases and J dropped 5 bases, with 11 bases sitting between them. The sample was breast tumor tissue. The chain has TRBV29-1 and TRBJ2-5; TRBD1 or TRBD2 may be the D gene (5 bases each). The sequence came from a female donor with breast cancer. Some clones in this sample may be carry-over from other donors' samples. The CDR3 region has the DNA TGCAGCGCTGGGGGTCTGGAGACCCAGTACTTC. Protein sequence: CSAGGLETQYF.